These 20 T cell receptor beta chains came from one sample sequenced in a study of blood T cell repertoires in COVID-19. TCRdb keeps only in-frame clones here, not all; method: immunoSEQ multiplex PCR. The sample includes 250,000 to 300,000 clones, 82% of them seen just once. Material: peripheral blood. Receptors originate from a woman under 30 with acute or convalescent COVID-19.

This clone came up a few times. V gene TRBV24-1 combines with J gene TRBJ2-2; TRBD1 is a possible D gene (6 bases). This CDR3 spans 18 amino acids. Germline V gene data show CDR1 as KGHDR and CDR2 as SFDVKD. The V and J ends lost 2 bases and 4 bases respectively, with 19 bases between them. This CDR3 reads CATSDSQGTQWGTGELFF. The CDR3 region has the DNA TGTGCCACCAGTGATTCACAGGGAACCCAATGGGGCACCGGGGAGCTGTTTTTT.

The rearrangement joins TRBV5-1 to TRBJ1-1, with TRBD1 identical over 7 bases. The CDR3 is 17 amino acids. Trimming at V came to 0 bases and at J to 1 base, leaving 9 bases not matched to a gene. Looked up from germline, CDR1 is SGHRS and CDR2 is YFSETQ. CDR3 loop: CASSLGAGGIGNTEAFF. In DNA, the CDR3 is TGCGCCAGCAGCTTGGGTGCAGGGGGAATTGGGAACACTGAAGCTTTCTTT.

This chain joins TRBV28 and TRBJ2-7; D gene uncertain. The CDR3 has 16 residues. The germline gives CDR1 MDHEN, CDR2 SYDVKM. V dropped 5 bases and J dropped 0 bases, with 17 bases sitting between them. This CDR3 reads CASSPLLAGSSYEQYF. The CDR3 DNA is TGTGCCAGCAGTCCACTCTTGGCAGGAAGCTCCTACGAGCAGTACTTC.

V gene TRBV7-9 combines with J gene TRBJ1-2; D gene ambiguous. Between the trimmed V and J ends, which lost 1 base and 7 bases, there was a span of 13 bases. The CDR3 extends over 14 amino acids. Germline CDR1 is SEHNR and CDR2 is FQNEAQ (reference sequence). Written as DNA, the CDR3 is TGTGCCAGCAGCTTAGGTGTGAAGCTCCTTGGCTACACCTTC. It is translated as CASSLGVKLLGYTF.

The V and J genes are TRBV28 and TRBJ1-2; D call uncertain. From germline, CDR1 is MDHEN and CDR2 SYDVKM. V was cut by 3 bases and J by 6 bases, with 8 bases left in between. CDR3 length: 12 amino acids. The chain's CDR3 is CASSLRPHGYTF. The CDR3 bases are TGTGCCAGCAGTTTGAGGCCACATGGCTACACCTTC.

V is TRBV9 and J is TRBJ2-1; 9 positions match TRBD1. CDR3 size: 16 residues. Trimming at V came to 4 bases and at J to 10 bases, leaving 15 bases not matched to a gene. CDR1 is SGDLS and CDR2 is YYNGEE in the germline V gene. Written as DNA, the CDR3 is TGTGCCAGCAGCCTCGGCTGGGACAGGGACGATGGGGAGCAGTTCTTC. It codes for CASSLGWDRDDGEQFF.

The chain couples TRBV29-1 to TRBJ1-2; 10 nucleotides agree with TRBD1. This CDR3 has 14 amino acids. Germline lookup yields CDR1 SQVTM and CDR2 ANQGSEA. The J segment lost 8 bases and the V segment lost 4 bases, leaving 10 bases of the junction unmatched. For the CDR3, the DNA is TGCAGCGTTGTTCCGGGACAGGGGTCTGAAGGCTACACCTTC. It codes for CSVVPGQGSEGYTF.

This chain links TRBV5-4 with TRBJ2-1; 10 bases match TRBD1. This CDR3 comprises 14 residues. Germline-derived CDR1 and CDR2 are SGHNT and YYREEE (reference sequence). V dropped 3 bases and J dropped 9; count of bases not matched to a gene: 6. CDR3 in DNA: TGTGCCAGCAGCTCCGCGGGACAGGGGTTTGAGCAGTTCTTC. This translates into CASSSAGQGFEQFF.

The gene calls are TRBV21-1 and TRBJ2-1; the table names TRBD2, a call not compared with the DNA. TRBV21-1 is described as a pseudogene. This CDR3 region has 17 residues. The DNA of the CDR3 is TGTGCCAGCAGCAACTCTGAGGTGGGGAGCTCCTACAATGAGCAGTTCTTC. Translating it yields CASSNSEVGSSYNEQFF.

V and J are TRBV7-6 and TRBJ2-3; TRBD2 aligns across 8 bases. CDR1 is SGHVS and CDR2 is FNYEAQ in the germline V gene. Trimming at V came to 5 bases and at J to 5 bases, leaving 9 bases not matched to a gene. This CDR3 is built from 15 residues. This chain's CDR3 is CASSRTGTRVDTQYF. The CDR3 DNA is TGTGCCAGCAGCCGAACCGGGACTAGAGTAGATACGCAGTATTTT.

As to this clone: As the CDR3 is not closed by the conserved phenylalanine or tryptophan, this likely results from a read error. Because the CDR3's place on the DNA is in doubt, the DNA is left out and the CDR3 is given as listed by TCRdb. The CDR3 sequence is CASSETAWEGSSGFHG. V and J are TRBV2 and TRBJ1-1; the D call TRBD1 from the table was never checked on the DNA. Germline CDR1 is SNHLY and CDR2 is FYNNEI. The CDR3 is 16 amino acids in total, end residues counted.

The chain employs TRBV19 and TRBJ1-4; no definite D call. The germline CDR1 and CDR2 sequences are LNHDA and SQIVND (reference sequence). This CDR3 has 14 residues. The V and J ends lost 3 bases and 5 bases respectively, with 10 bases between them. CDR3 DNA: TGTGCCAGTAGTATTACGCCGGGAAATGAAAAACTGTTTTTT. Translating it yields CASSITPGNEKLFF.

This chain links TRBV27 with TRBJ2-7, with 11 bases aligning to TRBD1. Germline V gene data show CDR1 as MNHEY and CDR2 as SMNVEV (reference sequence). The trim removed 5 bases at V and 4 bases at J, leaving 4 bases unmatched. The CDR3 sequence is 14 residues long. This CDR3 reads CASSRTGGIYEQYF. In DNA form, the CDR3 reads TGTGCCAGCAGTCGGACAGGGGGCATTTACGAGCAGTACTTC.

The CDR3: CASSLVTSGRGGANVLTF. CDR3 nucleotides: TGTGCCAGCAGCTTAGTGACTAGCGGGAGAGGTGGGGCCAACGTCCTGACTTTC. This chain joins TRBV7-6 and TRBJ2-6; 12 bases align to TRBD2. Germline assignment: CDR1 SGHVS and CDR2 FNYEAQ. V gave up 1 base and J gave up 3 bases; unmatched junction bases: 4. CDR3 length: 18 amino acids.

The chain couples TRBV6-5 to TRBJ2-3; 14 bases fit TRBD2. The junction had 7 bases not matched to a gene; V was cut back by 8 bases and J by 6 bases. In germline, CDR1 is MNHEY, CDR2 SVGAGI. The CDR3 covers 15 residues. CDR3 amino acids: CASFKGTSGSDTQYF. DNA of the CDR3: TGTGCCAGCTTTAAGGGGACTAGCGGGAGCGATACGCAGTATTTT.

The chain couples TRBV7-6 to TRBJ2-3; TRBD2 agrees at 8 bases. The germline V gene has CDR1 SGHVS and CDR2 FNYEAQ. V shed 1 base, J shed 4 bases, and the junction held 13 bases outside the gene matches. The CDR3 loop spans 18 amino acids. The CDR3 nucleotides are TGTGCCAGCAGCTTAGTAGCATCAGCGGGAGTTTTCGCAGATACGCAGTATTTT. Translated: CASSLVASAGVFADTQYF.

The V call is TRBV18, the J call TRBJ2-7; D is possibly TRBD1 (6 bases). V was shortened by 0 bases and J by 5 bases, with 11 bases between the two germline ends. The germline CDR1 and CDR2 sequences are KGHSH and LQKENI. The CDR3 length is 14 residues. CDR3 DNA sequence: TGTGCCAGCTCACCACCGTGGGACAAACACGAGCAGTACTTC. Its protein is CASSPPWDKHEQYF.

The rearrangement joins TRBV15 to TRBJ2-7; no reliable D call. Germline CDR1 and CDR2: LNHNV and YYDKDF (reference sequence). This CDR3 spans 14 amino acids. Trimming pared 1 base from V and 3 bases from J, leaving 10 bases between. The CDR3 DNA sequence: TGTGCCACCAGCAGAGCAGGTCAGGTCTACGAGCAGTACTTC. Its protein is CATSRAGQVYEQYF.

V and J are TRBV6-1 and TRBJ2-7, with a weak D call TRBD2 (6 bases). Trimming pared 1 base from V and 1 base from J, leaving 14 bases between. Germline CDR1 MNHNS, CDR2 SASEGT. The CDR3 covers 16 residues. CDR3 region: CASSEEGAGGSYEQYF. Here the CDR3 DNA reads TGTGCCAGCAGTGAAGAAGGAGCTGGAGGGTCCTACGAGCAGTACTTC.

The sample holds a few counts of this clone. The CDR3 DNA follows: TGTGCCTGGAGTCCAGACAGCCGAAAACTGTTTTTT. The encoded protein is CAWSPDSRKLFF. The chain couples TRBV30 to TRBJ1-4; a weak D match, TRBD1 (5 bases). V was trimmed by 2 bases and J by 10 bases, leaving 11 bases between them. The CDR3 has 12 residues. The germline CDR1 and CDR2 sequences are GTSNPN and SVGIG (reference sequence).